This TCR beta chain was observed in a study of T cells in localized non-small cell lung cancer (dated by TCRdb to the early 2020s). The study in broad terms: Comparing tumors with uninvolved tumor-adjacent lungs, the study looked at the T cell repertoires of 220 or so patients with early-stage NSCLC. The cohort was made up of about 240 treatment-naive NSCLC patients whose localized lung tumors had been resected. The mean age of the NSCLC patients was approximately 71 years, with 130 or so men and nearly 110 women.

As to this clone: What antigen it recognizes has not been identified. Per-nucleotide qualities are absent, and no much larger clonotype sits a single base away.

The CDR3 runs 17 residues from the cysteine to the phenylalanine. The entry retains the CDR3 DNA only, 51 bases that are in frame from base 1. CDR1 is given as LGHNA and CDR2 as YSLEER, both from the germline V gene. The V end gives up 1 base and the J end 5 bases, leaving 7 bases in the junction not matched to a gene. Overall study results and their limits: A median of around 50 of the top 100 tumor clones turned up in the paired uninvolved adjacent lung, and under 30 of those clones also ranked among the top 100 of that same adjacent lung. Uninvolved tumor-adjacent lung showed the highest T cell clonality, higher than tumor, which suggests more focused antigenic responses in the adjacent lung. Higher T cell density in blood was associated with longer overall survival, whereas higher clonality in adjacent lung was associated with shorter survival. Because multi-region tumor sequencing was not performed, intratumor heterogeneity could not be ruled out. Because the study design was exploratory, TCR variables were selected using unadjusted p-values without false-discovery rate correction.

The immunoSEQ Assay was used to sequence TCR beta CDR3 regions from DNA. The paper's processing steps were these. T cell density was computed as TCR beta template counts normalized to usable DNA estimated by amplifying housekeeping genes. Richness was estimated with the preseqR package, extrapolating to 400,000 templates for PBMC samples and 120,000 templates for tissue samples. Clonality was defined as one minus Pielou's evenness. Tissue-enriched TCRs were identified through differential abundance testing performed on productive amino-acid clonotypes, with a minimum total count of 5 and an alpha of 0.1. The Jaccard Index and the Morisita Overlap Index were used to measure repertoire overlap between compartments. GLIPH clustered TCR beta CDR3s with public tetramer-defined viral CDR3s; viral motifs required at least three viral sequences plus V-gene enrichment. TCRdb limited this immuneACCESS table to in-frame rearrangements with V and J called. A share of clones is missing; checked studies link under half to unresolved V genes, and the rest is unexplained. That table gives V, J and clone size, and the DNA gave D and trimming. For this sample the table gives roughly 30,000 clones, of which 92% were detected only once. The ten biggest clones cover 4% to 4.5% of the sample.

At diagnosis, peripheral blood, uninvolved tumor-adjacent lung and tumor were collected and were preserved as a mix of fresh-frozen and FFPE material. For TCR repertoire profiling, the blood samples were analyzed as peripheral blood mononuclear cells. This TCR was recovered from a woman aged 40-69 years with stage III lung adenocarcinoma. The specimen comprised peripheral blood mononuclear cells, sampled before any cancer treatment. This sequence uses TRBV4-3 and TRBJ2-5; 13 junctional bases match TRBD2. The encoded CDR3 is CASSQVTSGRDKETQYF. The nucleotides are TGCGCCAGCAGCCAAGTTACTAGCGGGAGGGATAAGGAGACCCAGTACTTC.